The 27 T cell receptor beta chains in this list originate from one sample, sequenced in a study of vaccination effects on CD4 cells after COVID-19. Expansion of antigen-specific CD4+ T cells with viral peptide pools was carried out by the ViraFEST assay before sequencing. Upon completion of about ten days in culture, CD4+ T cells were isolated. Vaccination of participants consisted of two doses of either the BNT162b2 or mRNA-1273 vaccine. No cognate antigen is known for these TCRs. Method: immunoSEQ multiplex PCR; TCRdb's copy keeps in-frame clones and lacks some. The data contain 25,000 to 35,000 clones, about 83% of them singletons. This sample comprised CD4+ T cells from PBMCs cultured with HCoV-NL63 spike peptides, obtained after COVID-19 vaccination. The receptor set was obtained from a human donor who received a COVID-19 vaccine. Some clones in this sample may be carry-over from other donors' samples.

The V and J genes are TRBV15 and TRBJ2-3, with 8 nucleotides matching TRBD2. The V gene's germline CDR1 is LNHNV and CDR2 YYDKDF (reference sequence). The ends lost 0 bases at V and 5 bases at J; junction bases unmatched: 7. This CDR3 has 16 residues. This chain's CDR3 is CATSRDPSGGLDTQYF. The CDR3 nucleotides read TGTGCCACCAGCAGAGACCCCAGCGGGGGCCTAGATACGCAGTATTTT.

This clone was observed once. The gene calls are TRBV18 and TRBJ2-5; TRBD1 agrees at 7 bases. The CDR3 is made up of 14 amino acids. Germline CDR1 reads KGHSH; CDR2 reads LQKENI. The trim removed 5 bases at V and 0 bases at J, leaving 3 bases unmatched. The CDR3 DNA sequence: TGTGCCAGCTCAACAGGGGCCGACCAAGAGACCCAGTACTTC. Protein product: CASSTGADQETQYF.

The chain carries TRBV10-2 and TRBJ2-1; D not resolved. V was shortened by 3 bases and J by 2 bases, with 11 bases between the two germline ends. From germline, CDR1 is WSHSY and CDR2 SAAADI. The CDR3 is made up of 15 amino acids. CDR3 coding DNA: TGCGCCAGCAGTGAAGGGCCTTCTCCCTACAATGAGCAGTTCTTC. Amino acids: CASSEGPSPYNEQFF.

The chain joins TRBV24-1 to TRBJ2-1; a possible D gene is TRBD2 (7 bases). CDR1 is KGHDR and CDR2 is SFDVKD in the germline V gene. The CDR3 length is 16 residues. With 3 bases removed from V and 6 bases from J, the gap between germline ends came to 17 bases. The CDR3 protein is CATSDELGGGGNEQFF. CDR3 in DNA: TGTGCCACCAGTGATGAGCTGGGGGGGGGCGGCAATGAGCAGTTCTTC.

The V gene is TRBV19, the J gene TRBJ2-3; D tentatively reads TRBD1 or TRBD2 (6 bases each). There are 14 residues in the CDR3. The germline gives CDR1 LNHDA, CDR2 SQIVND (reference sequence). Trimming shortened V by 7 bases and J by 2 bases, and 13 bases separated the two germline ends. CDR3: CASKEGGPTDTQYF. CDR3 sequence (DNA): TGTGCCAGTAAGGAGGGGGGCCCCACAGATACGCAGTATTTT.

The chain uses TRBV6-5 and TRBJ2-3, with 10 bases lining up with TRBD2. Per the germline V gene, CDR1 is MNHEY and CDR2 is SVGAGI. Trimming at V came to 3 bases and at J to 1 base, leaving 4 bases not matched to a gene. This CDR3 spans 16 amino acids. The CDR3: CASSYRGLAGTDTQYF. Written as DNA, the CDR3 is TGTGCCAGCAGTTATCGAGGACTAGCGGGCACAGATACGCAGTATTTT.

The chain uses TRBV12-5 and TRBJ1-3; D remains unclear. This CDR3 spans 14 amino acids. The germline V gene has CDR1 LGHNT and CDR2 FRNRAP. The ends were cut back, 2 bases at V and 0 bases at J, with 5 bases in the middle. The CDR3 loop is CASGLKLSGNTIYF. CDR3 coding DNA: TGTGCTAGTGGTTTGAAGCTCTCTGGAAACACCATATATTTT.

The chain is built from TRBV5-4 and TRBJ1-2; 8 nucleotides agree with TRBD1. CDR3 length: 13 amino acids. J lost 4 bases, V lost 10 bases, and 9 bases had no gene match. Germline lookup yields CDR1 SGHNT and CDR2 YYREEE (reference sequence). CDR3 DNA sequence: TGTGCCTTAGGGAGGGACAGGCTCTATGGCTACACCTTC. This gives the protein CALGRDRLYGYTF.

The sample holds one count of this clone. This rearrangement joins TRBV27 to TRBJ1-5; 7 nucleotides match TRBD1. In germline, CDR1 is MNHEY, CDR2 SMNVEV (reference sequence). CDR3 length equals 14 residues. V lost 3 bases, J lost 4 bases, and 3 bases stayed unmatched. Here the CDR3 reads CASSFLQGNQPQHF. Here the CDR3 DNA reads TGTGCCAGCAGTTTCCTACAGGGGAATCAGCCCCAGCATTTT.

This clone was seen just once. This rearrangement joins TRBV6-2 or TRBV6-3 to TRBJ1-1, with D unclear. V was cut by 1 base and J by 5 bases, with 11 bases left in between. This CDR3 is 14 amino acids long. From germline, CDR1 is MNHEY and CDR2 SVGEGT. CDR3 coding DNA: TGTGCCAGCAGTTACTTAGAGGGAGGAACTGAAGCTTTCTTT. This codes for CASSYLEGGTEAFF.

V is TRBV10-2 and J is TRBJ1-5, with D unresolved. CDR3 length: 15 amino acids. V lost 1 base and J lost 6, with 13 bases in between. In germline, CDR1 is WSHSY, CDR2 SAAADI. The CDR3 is CASSEWREGGQPQHF. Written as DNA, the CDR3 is TGCGCCAGCAGTGAGTGGAGGGAAGGCGGTCAGCCCCAGCATTTT.

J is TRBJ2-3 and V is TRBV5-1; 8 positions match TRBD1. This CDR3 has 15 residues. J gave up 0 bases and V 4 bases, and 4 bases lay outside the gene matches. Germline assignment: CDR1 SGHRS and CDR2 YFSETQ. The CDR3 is CASSGGQASTDTQYF. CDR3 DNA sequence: TGCGCCAGCAGCGGGGGACAGGCGAGCACAGATACGCAGTATTTT.

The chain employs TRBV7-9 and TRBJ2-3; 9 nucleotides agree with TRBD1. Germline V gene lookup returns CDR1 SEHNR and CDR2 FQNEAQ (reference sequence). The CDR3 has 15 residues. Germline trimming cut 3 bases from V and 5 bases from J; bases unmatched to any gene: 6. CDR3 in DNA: TGTGCCAGCAGCTTTAGGGACAGGGCGGGAGATACGCAGTATTTT. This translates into CASSFRDRAGDTQYF.

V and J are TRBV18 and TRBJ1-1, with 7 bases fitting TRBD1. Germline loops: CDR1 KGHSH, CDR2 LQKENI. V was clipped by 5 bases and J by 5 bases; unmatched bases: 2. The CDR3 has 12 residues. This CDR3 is CASSSGGTEAFF. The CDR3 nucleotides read TGTGCCAGCTCATCAGGGGGGACTGAAGCTTTCTTT. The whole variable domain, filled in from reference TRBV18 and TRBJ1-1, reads NAGVMQNPRHLVRRRGQEARLRCSPMKGHSHVYWYRQLPEEGLKFMVYLQKENIIDESGMPKERFSAEFPKEGPSILRIQQVVRGDSAAYFCASSSGGTEAFFGQGTRLTVV.

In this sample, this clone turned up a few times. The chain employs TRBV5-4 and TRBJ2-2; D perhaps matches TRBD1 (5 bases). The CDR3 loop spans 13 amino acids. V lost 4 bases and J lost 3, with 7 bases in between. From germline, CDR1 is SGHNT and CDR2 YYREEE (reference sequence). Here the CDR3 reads CASSTGYTGELFF. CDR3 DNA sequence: TGTGCCAGCAGCACAGGATACACCGGGGAGCTGTTTTTT.

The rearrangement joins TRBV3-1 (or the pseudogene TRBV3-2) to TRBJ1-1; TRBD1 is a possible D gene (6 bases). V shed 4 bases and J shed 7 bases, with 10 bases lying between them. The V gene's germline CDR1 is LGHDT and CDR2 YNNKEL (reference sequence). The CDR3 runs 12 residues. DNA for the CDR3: TGTGCCAGCAGCCCAGGGGTGAGTGAAGCTTTCTTT. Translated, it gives CASSPGVSEAFF.

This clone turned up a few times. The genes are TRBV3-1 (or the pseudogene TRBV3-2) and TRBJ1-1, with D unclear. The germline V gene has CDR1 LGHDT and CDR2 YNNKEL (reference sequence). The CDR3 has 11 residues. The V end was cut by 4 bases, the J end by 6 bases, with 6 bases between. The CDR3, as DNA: TGTGCCAGCAGCCCCCGGGCTGAAGCTTTCTTT. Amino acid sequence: CASSPRAEAFF.

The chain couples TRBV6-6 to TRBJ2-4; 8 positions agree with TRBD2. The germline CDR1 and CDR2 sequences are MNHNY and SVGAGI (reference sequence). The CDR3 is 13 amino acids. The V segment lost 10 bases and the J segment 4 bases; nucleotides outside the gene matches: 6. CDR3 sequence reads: CATLAGGKNIQYF. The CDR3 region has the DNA TGTGCCACGCTGGCGGGAGGAAAAAACATTCAGTACTTC.

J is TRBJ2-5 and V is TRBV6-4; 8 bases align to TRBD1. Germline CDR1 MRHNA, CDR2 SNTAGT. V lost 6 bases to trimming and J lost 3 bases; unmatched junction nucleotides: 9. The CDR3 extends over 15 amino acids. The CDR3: CASSLLQGVEETQYF. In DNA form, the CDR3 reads TGTGCCAGCAGCCTCCTACAGGGGGTGGAAGAGACCCAGTACTTC.

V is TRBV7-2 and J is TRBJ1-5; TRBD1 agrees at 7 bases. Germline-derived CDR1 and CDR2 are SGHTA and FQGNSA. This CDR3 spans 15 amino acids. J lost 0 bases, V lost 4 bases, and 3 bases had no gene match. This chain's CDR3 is CASSSDRISNQPQHF. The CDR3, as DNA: TGTGCCAGCAGCTCGGACAGGATTAGCAATCAGCCCCAGCATTTT.

The CDR3 is CASSPSRAETQYF. Written as DNA, the CDR3 is TGTGCCAGCTCACCGAGCAGGGCGGAGACCCAGTACTTC. The chain has TRBV18 and TRBJ2-5; perhaps TRBD1 as D (5 bases). V was pared by 3 bases and J by 5 bases, with 10 bases between. This CDR3 region has 13 residues. Per the germline V gene, CDR1 is KGHSH and CDR2 is LQKENI.

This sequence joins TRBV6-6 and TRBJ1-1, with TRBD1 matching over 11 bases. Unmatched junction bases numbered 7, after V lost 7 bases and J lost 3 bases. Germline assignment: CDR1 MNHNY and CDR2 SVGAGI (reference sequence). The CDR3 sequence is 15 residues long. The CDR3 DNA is TGTGCCAGCAAATTAGGGACAGGGGGATACACTGAAGCTTTCTTT. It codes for CASKLGTGGYTEAFF.

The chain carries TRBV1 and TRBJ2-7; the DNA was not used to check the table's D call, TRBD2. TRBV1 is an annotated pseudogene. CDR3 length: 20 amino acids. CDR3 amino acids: CTSSQDRGLAGGRYPYEQYV. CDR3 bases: TGCACCAGCAGCCAAGATCGTGGACTAGCGGGGGGCCGTTACCCTTACGAGCAGTACGTC.

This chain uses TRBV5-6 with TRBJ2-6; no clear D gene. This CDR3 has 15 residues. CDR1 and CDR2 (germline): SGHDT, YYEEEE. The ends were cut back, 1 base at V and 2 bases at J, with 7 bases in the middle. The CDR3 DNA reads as TGTGCCAGCAGCTTGCTGCAGACTGGGGCCAACGTCCTGACTTTC. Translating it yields CASSLLQTGANVLTF.

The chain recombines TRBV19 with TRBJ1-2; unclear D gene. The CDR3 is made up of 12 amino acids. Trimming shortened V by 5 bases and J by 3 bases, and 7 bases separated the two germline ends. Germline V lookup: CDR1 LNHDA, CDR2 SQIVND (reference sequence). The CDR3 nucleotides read TGTGCCAGTAGTGAAAGCTACTATGGCTACACCTTC. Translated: CASSESYYGYTF.

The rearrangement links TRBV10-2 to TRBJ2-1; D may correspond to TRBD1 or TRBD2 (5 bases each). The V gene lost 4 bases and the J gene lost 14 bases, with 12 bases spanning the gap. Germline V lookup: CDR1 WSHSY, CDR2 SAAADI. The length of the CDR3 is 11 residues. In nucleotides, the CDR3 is TGCGCCAGCAGTGGCCGGGACCGGGAGTTCTTC. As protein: CASSGRDREFF.

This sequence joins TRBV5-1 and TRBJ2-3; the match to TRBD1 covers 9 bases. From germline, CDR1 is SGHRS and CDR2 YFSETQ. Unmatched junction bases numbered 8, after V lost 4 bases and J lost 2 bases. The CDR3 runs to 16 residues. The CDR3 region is CASSRGTGLITDTQYF. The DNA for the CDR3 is TGCGCCAGCAGCCGCGGGACAGGGTTAATCACAGATACGCAGTATTTT.